These 24 T cell receptor beta chains share one sample of origin, sequenced in a study of preoperative IRX-2 immunotherapy in early breast cancer (dated by TCRdb to the late 2010s). The sample's treatment or condition, from its label and the paper: preoperative locoregional IRX-2 cytokine immunotherapy. Libraries were made using the immunoSEQ multiplex PCR assay. TCRdb mirrors the immuneACCESS table, restricted to in-frame sequences. Some clones are absent from its copies; in checked studies, under half trace to an unresolved V gene, and the reason for the others is unknown. Across this sample there are 20,000 to 25,000 clones, with about 95% seen only once. Around 15% of the sample comes from the top ten. Sequences were derived from tumor tissue, sampled after IRX-2 immunotherapy. These receptors were collected from a human donor with breast cancer.

The chain combines TRBV5-1 with TRBJ2-7; 12 bases align to TRBD2. The germline V gene has CDR1 SGHRS and CDR2 YFSETQ. The CDR3 length is 16 residues. J gave up 0 bases and V 3 bases, and 4 bases lay outside the gene matches. This CDR3 is CASSWTSGVDSYEQYF. For the CDR3, the DNA is TGCGCCAGCAGCTGGACTAGCGGGGTGGACTCCTACGAGCAGTACTTC.

The chain has TRBV5-1 and TRBJ2-3; 8 nucleotides line up with TRBD2. The CDR3 loop spans 14 amino acids. The ends lost 4 bases at V and 4 bases at J; junction bases unmatched: 5. CDR1 and CDR2 from the germline V gene are SGHRS and YFSETQ. The CDR3 here is CASSPAGGADTQYF. In nucleotides, the CDR3 is TGCGCCAGCAGCCCTGCGGGGGGTGCAGATACGCAGTATTTT.

The chain joins TRBV5-1 to TRBJ2-3; TRBD2 matches at 10 bases. The germline gives CDR1 SGHRS, CDR2 YFSETQ. CDR3 size: 15 residues. J was trimmed by 4 bases and V by 3 bases; bases with no gene match: 5. CDR3 sequence (DNA): TGCGCCAGCAGCTACGTAGCGGGAGGTTCAGATACGCAGTATTTT. Its protein is CASSYVAGGSDTQYF.

The chain links TRBV7-2 to TRBJ2-3; D not certain. There are 15 residues in the CDR3. Germline V gene lookup returns CDR1 SGHTA and CDR2 FQGNSA. V lost 3 bases to trimming and J lost 12 bases, with 22 bases between them. CDR3 region: CASSFSSRSTFNQYF. In DNA form, the CDR3 reads TGTGCCAGCAGCTTCTCGTCCCGTTCGACTTTTAATCAGTATTTT.

The V call is TRBV5-1, the J call TRBJ2-5; D possibly corresponds to TRBD1 (5 bases). Germline V gene data show CDR1 as SGHRS and CDR2 as YFSETQ. This CDR3 is 14 amino acids long. V was pared by 1 base and J by 1 base, with 8 bases between. DNA for the CDR3: TGCGCCAGCAGCTTGAGCGACAGCCAAGAGACCCAGTACTTC. It encodes CASSLSDSQETQYF. Using reference TRBV5-1 and TRBJ2-5 for the parts outside the CDR3, the full variable domain is KAGVTQTPRYLIKTRGQQVTLSCSPISGHRSVSWYQQTPGQGLQFLFEYFSETQRNKGNFPGRFSGRQFSNSRSEMNVSTLELGDSALYLCASSLSDSQETQYFGPGTRLLVL.

The CDR3 sequence is CASSTNLAVTYNEQFF. In nucleotides, the CDR3 is TGTGCCAGCAGCACCAATCTAGCGGTAACCTACAATGAGCAGTTCTTC. This chain uses TRBV7-9 with TRBJ2-1; 7 bases fit TRBD2. After removal of 5 bases from V and 2 bases from J, the junction contained 9 bases not matched to a gene. Looked up from germline, CDR1 is SEHNR and CDR2 is FQNEAQ (reference sequence). This CDR3 region has 16 residues. Full variable domain (missing parts from reference TRBV7-9 and TRBJ2-1): DTGVSQNPRHKITKRGQNVTFRCDPISEHNRLYWYRQTLGQGPEFLTYFQNEAQLEKSRLLSDRFSAERPKGSFSTLEIQRTEQGDSAMYLCASSTNLAVTYNEQFFGPGTRLTVL.

The chain carries TRBV7-9 and TRBJ2-3; perhaps TRBD1 as D (5 bases). Germline-derived CDR1 and CDR2 are SEHNR and FQNEAQ (reference sequence). V shed 4 bases and J shed 1 base, with 12 bases lying between them. There are 15 residues in the CDR3. In DNA form, the CDR3 reads TGTGCCAGCAGCTCCAGGGCCGTTCGCACAGATACGCAGTATTTT. It specifies CASSSRAVRTDTQYF.

This chain joins TRBV2 and TRBJ2-1, with TRBD2 identical over 7 bases. Looked up from germline, CDR1 is SNHLY and CDR2 is FYNNEI. The J segment lost 4 bases and the V segment lost 3 bases, leaving 6 bases of the junction unmatched. CDR3 size: 15 residues. DNA for the CDR3: TGTGCCAGCAGTGAGCGGGGGTCGAATTACAATGAGCAGTTCTTC. Translation gives CASSERGSNYNEQFF.

The chain combines TRBV11-1 with TRBJ2-3; no reliable D call. The CDR3 spans 14 residues. The germline V gene encodes CDR1 SGHAT and CDR2 FQDESV (reference sequence). Trimming removed 2 bases from V and 2 bases from J, with 8 bases in between. CDR3 in DNA: TGTGCCAGCAGCTTATTGGGCTCCACAGATACGCAGTATTTT. Translated: CASSLLGSTDTQYF.

The CDR3 nucleotides read TGTGCTAGTGGTTTGGGAAGGGGGCCCTACCAAGAGACCCAGTACTTC. Protein product: CASGLGRGPYQETQYF. The chain links TRBV12-5 to TRBJ2-5; 7 bases are shared with TRBD1. Germline values: CDR1 LGHNT, CDR2 FRNRAP. With V trimmed by 1 base and J by 0 bases, 5 bases remained unmatched. The CDR3 runs 16 residues.

The chain uses TRBV6-6 and TRBJ1-1; the D is unclear. V was pared by 0 bases and J by 5 bases, with 7 bases between. CDR1 and CDR2 (germline): MNHNY, SVGAGI (reference sequence). This CDR3 region has 13 residues. CDR3 bases: TGTGCCAGCAGTTACTCGGCGCGGACTGAAGCTTTCTTT. This translates into CASSYSARTEAFF.

This clone appeared once. The V gene is TRBV6-5, the J gene TRBJ2-1; D may be TRBD1 (5 bases). This CDR3 contains 12 residues. Germline values: CDR1 MNHEY, CDR2 SVGAGI. V dropped 6 bases and J dropped 6 bases, with 9 bases sitting between them. DNA of the CDR3: TGTGCCAGCAGGCTAGGGGCCAATGAGCAGTTCTTC. Protein product: CASRLGANEQFF.

V and J are TRBV28 and TRBJ1-5; D ambiguous. V was shortened by 8 bases and J by 0 bases, with 11 bases between the two germline ends. The CDR3 contains 14 residues. Germline V gives CDR1 MDHEN, CDR2 SYDVKM. The CDR3 sequence: CASAGVYSNQPQHF. CDR3 coding DNA: TGTGCCAGCGCCGGGGTGTATAGCAATCAGCCCCAGCATTTT.

The rearrangement joins TRBV6-1 to TRBJ2-7, with D possibly being TRBD2 (5 bases). The CDR3 loop spans 15 amino acids. Trimming took 8 bases from V and 9 from J, leaving 26 bases between them. Germline V gene data show CDR1 as MNHNS and CDR2 as SASEGT. The CDR3 is CASHPSFYSGVRQYF. For the CDR3, the DNA is TGTGCCAGCCATCCCTCCTTCTACAGCGGAGTTCGGCAGTACTTC.

For the CDR3, the DNA is TGTGCCAGCAGCCCGGGACTTTCGAGCTCCTACGAGCAGTACTTC. Its translation is CASSPGLSSSYEQYF. The rearrangement uses TRBV5-4 and TRBJ2-7; a weak D match, TRBD2 (6 bases). V dropped 4 bases and J dropped 0 bases, with 14 bases sitting between them. CDR3 length: 15 residues. CDR1 and CDR2 (germline): SGHNT, YYREEE (reference sequence). The full variable domain, completed using reference TRBV5-4 and TRBJ2-7, is ETGVTQSPTHLIKTRGQQVTLRCSSQSGHNTVSWYQQALGQGPQFIFQYYREEENGRGNFPPRFSGLQFPNYSSELNVNALELDDSALYLCASSPGLSSSYEQYFGPGTRLTVT.

The chain combines TRBV7-3 with TRBJ1-1, with D hard to call. V was pared by 3 bases and J by 1 base, with 15 bases between. CDR3 length equals 16 residues. Looked up from germline, CDR1 is SGHTA and CDR2 is FQGTGA. CDR3 loop: CASSFRRLGRNTEAFF. For the CDR3, the DNA is TGTGCCAGCAGCTTCCGACGGTTGGGTAGGAACACTGAAGCTTTCTTT.

The chain combines TRBV29-1 with TRBJ2-3; the match to TRBD2 covers 13 bases. After removal of 8 bases from V and 3 bases from J, the junction contained 8 bases not matched to a gene. The CDR3 has 15 residues. Germline lookup yields CDR1 SQVTM and CDR2 ANQGSEA. In DNA form, the CDR3 reads TGCAGCACAACGACTAGCGGGGGGTCTACAGATACGCAGTATTTT. Protein sequence: CSTTTSGGSTDTQYF.

The chain is built from TRBV28 and TRBJ2-7, with 10 bases fitting TRBD2. V trimming: 8 bases; J trimming: 4 bases; junction bases outside the gene matches: 8. CDR3 length equals 14 residues. Germline lookup yields CDR1 MDHEN and CDR2 SYDVKM. CDR3 nucleotides: TGTGCCAGCTTGAAAGCGGGAGGGCGGTACGAGCAGTACTTC. Translated: CASLKAGGRYEQYF.

The DNA of the CDR3 is TGTGCCAGTAGTATTCATTCGGGGGTTAATGAAAAACTGTTTTTT. Translated: CASSIHSGVNEKLFF. This chain joins TRBV19 and TRBJ1-4, with TRBD1 as a possible D gene (5 bases). The V gene lost 3 bases and the J gene lost 4 bases, with 12 bases spanning the gap. This CDR3 is built from 15 residues. Germline V lookup: CDR1 LNHDA, CDR2 SQIVND (reference sequence).

The chain joins TRBV6-6 to TRBJ1-5; 7 bases are shared with TRBD1. V shed 8 bases, J shed 4 bases, and the junction held 5 bases outside the gene matches. From germline, CDR1 is MNHNY and CDR2 SVGAGI (reference sequence). There are 13 residues in the CDR3. Here the CDR3 DNA reads TGTGCCAGCCGACAGGGTCCTAATCAGCCCCAGCATTTT. It encodes CASRQGPNQPQHF.

The chain joins TRBV27 to TRBJ2-1; 10 bases line up with TRBD2. This CDR3 contains 17 residues. Trimming took 0 bases from V and 7 from J; bases not matched to a gene: 9. The germline V gene has CDR1 MNHEY and CDR2 SMNVEV (reference sequence). The CDR3 bases are TGTGCCAGCAGTTTATCCACTCTAGCGGGAGTAAGGAATGAGCAGTTCTTC. Translating it yields CASSLSTLAGVRNEQFF.

The rearrangement links TRBV4-1 to TRBJ1-1, with D perhaps TRBD1 (5 bases). The V gene's germline CDR1 is MGHRA and CDR2 YSYEKL. V lost 0 bases and J lost 0, with 14 bases in between. This CDR3 has 17 residues. This CDR3 reads CASSQEARARVNTEAFF. DNA of the CDR3: TGCGCCAGCAGCCAAGAAGCCAGGGCCCGGGTGAACACTGAAGCTTTCTTT.

This chain links TRBV6-5 with TRBJ1-5; 9 nucleotides match TRBD1. Germline-derived CDR1 and CDR2 are MNHEY and SVGAGI. The length of the CDR3 is 13 residues. V lost 6 bases and J lost 7; bases outside the gene matches: 4. CDR3 bases: TGTGCCAGCAGGGGACAGGGACGGCAGCCCCAGCATTTT. It codes for CASRGQGRQPQHF.

The chain employs TRBV6-4 and TRBJ2-5; a possible D gene is TRBD2 (6 bases). Deletions cut 3 bases from V and 5 bases from J, with 16 bases between. This CDR3 is 15 amino acids long. CDR1 is MRHNA, CDR2 SNTAGT, per germline. For the CDR3, the DNA is TGTGCCAGCAGTGAAGGTTTAGGGAGGTTGGAGACCCAGTACTTC. Amino acids: CASSEGLGRLETQYF.